These 6 T cell receptor beta chains share one sample of origin, sequenced in a study of T cells in Graves' hyperthyroidism and ophthalmopathy. RNA transcripts were the template for amplifying TCR beta CDR3 regions. When the TCR CDR3 underwent first-round RT-PCR, the HTBI primer set was used. TCRdb re-analysed the multiplex PCR reads in MiXCR, keeping a single row per CDR3 protein. Among about 620,000 distinct CDR3 sequences listed, 15% to 20% were seen once. What was sequenced was blood. These receptor sequences come from a woman aged 25-40 years with Graves' hyperthyroidism.

The chain carries TRBV4-1 and TRBJ1-4; D is uncertain. The CDR3 is 16 amino acids. Germline loops: CDR1 MGHRA, CDR2 YSYEKL. The V gene lost 4 bases and the J gene lost 2 bases, with 14 bases spanning the gap. DNA for the CDR3: TGCGCCAGCAGCCCGACCCCGTTCAGGACTAATGAAAAACTGTTTTTT. This codes for CASSPTPFRTNEKLFF.

This clonotype was counted between two and nine times. The chain links TRBV29-1 to TRBJ2-1; D may correspond to TRBD1 or TRBD2 (5 bases each). Trimming left V 0 bases short and J 10 bases short, with 13 bases between. The CDR3 consists of 13 residues. CDR1 and CDR2 from the germline V gene are SQVTM and ANQGSEA. This CDR3 reads CSVEDRTRGEQFF. CDR3 in DNA: TGCAGCGTTGAAGACCGAACGAGGGGCGAGCAGTTCTTC.

This clonotype showed up many times. The CDR3 loop reads CASSLLLGNKYAFF. CDR3 DNA sequence: TGTGCCAGCAGCTTACTCTTGGGGAATAAGTATGCGTTCTTC. V gene TRBV11-2 combines with J gene TRBJ2-1; D is unresolved. V shed 2 bases and J shed 15 bases, with 20 bases lying between them. Germline loops: CDR1 SGHAT, CDR2 FQNNGV. The CDR3 is 14 amino acids.

This clonotype was seen more than once but under ten times. This sequence joins TRBV6-1 and TRBJ1-1; maybe TRBD1 (5 bases). The CDR3 length is 13 residues. The germline CDR1 and CDR2 sequences are MNHNS and SASEGT. Trimming pared 7 bases from V and 4 bases from J, leaving 13 bases between. CDR3 sequence: CASTQGESTEAFF. The CDR3 DNA reads as TGTGCCAGCACCCAGGGTGAAAGCACTGAAGCTTTCTTT.

The chain joins TRBV6-1 to TRBJ1-6; D is unclear. Trimming stripped 11 bases from V and 14 bases from J, with 28 bases between. The CDR3 totals 15 residues. Germline V lookup: CDR1 MNHNS, CDR2 SASEGT. The CDR3 DNA is TGTGCCGGAATCGGAGAGCGACCAGATCCCTTCTCCCTCCACTTT. It encodes CAGIGERPDPFSLHF.

Many counts were recorded for this clonotype. This chain connects TRBV7-8 to TRBJ2-1; D gene uncertain. V lost 1 base and J 1 base, leaving 11 bases between the germline ends. Germline CDR1 and CDR2: SGHVS and FQNEAQ. The CDR3 consists of 16 residues. The CDR3 protein is CASSLGRRLSYNEQFF. The CDR3 region has the DNA TGTGCCAGCAGCTTAGGGAGACGTTTATCCTACAATGAGCAGTTCTTC.